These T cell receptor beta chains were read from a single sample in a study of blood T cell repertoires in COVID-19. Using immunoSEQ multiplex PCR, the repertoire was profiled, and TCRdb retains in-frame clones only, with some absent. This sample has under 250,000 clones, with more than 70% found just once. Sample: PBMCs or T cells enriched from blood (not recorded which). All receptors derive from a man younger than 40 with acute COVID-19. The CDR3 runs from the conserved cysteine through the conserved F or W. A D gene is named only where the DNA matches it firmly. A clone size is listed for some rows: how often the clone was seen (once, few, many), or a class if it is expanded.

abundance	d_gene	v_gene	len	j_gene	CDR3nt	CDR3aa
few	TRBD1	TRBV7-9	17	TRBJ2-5	TGTGCCAGCAGCCCATTCCGGGACAGGGGCCTTGGTGGGGACCAGTACTTC	CASSPFRDRGLGGDQYF
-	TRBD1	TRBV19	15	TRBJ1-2	TGTGCCAGTAGTATTCCCGGGACAGGGCTTGATGGCTACACCTTC	CASSIPGTGLDGYTF
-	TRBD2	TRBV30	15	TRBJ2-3	TGTGCCTCCAACGGGCTAGCGGGGGGGCAAGATACGCAGTATTTT	CASNGLAGGQDTQYF
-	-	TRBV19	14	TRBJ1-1	TGTGCCAGTAGTTCGACGGGCGGGGGCACTGAAGCTTTCTTT	CASSSTGGGTEAFF
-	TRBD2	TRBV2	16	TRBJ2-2	TGTGCCAGCAGTTTTTTAGGGACTACGAACACCGGGGAGCTGTTTTTT	CASSFLGTTNTGELFF
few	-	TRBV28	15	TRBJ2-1	TGTGCCAGCAGACGAGACTTGGCCGCCCACAATGAGCAGTTCTTC	CASRRDLAAHNEQFF
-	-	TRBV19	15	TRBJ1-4	TGTGCCAGTAGTGGGCAGCGGCGCTCGGAGGAAAAACTGTTTTTT	CASSGQRRSEEKLFF
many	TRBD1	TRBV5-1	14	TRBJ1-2	TGCGCCAGCAGCAAAGGACAGGGGGGGTACGGCTACACCTTC	CASSKGQGGYGYTF
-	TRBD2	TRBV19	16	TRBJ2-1	TGTGCCAGTAGTATATCTTTAGCGGGGGGGCAAAATGAGCAGTTCTTC	CASSISLAGGQNEQFF
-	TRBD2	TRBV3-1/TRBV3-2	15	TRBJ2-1	TGTGCCAGCAGCCCGGGGACTAGCGGGGTGAATGAGCAGTTCTTC	CASSPGTSGVNEQFF
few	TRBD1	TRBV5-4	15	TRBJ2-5	TGTGCCAGCAGCGGACGGACAGGGCGTGAGGAGACCCAGTACTTC	CASSGRTGREETQYF
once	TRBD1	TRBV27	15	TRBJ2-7	TGTGCCAGCAGTTTCGGAAAGGGGGCATCCTACGAGCAGTACTTC	CASSFGKGASYEQYF
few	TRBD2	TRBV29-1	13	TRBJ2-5	TGCAGCGTTTTCAGCGGGGGGGTGGAGACCCAGTACTTC	CSVFSGGVETQYF
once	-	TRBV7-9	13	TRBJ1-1	TGTGCCAGCAGCAGGACACCCCGGGCTCAAGCTTTCTTT	CASSRTPRAQAFF
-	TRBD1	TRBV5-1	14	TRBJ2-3	TGCGCCAGCAGCCCGGGGACAGGGGTGGATACGCAGTATTTT	CASSPGTGVDTQYF
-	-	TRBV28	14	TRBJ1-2	TGTGCCAGCAGTTTATCGGCGGTAAACTATGGCTACACCTTC	CASSLSAVNYGYTF
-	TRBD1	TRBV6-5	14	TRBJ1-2	TGTGCCAGCAGTACAGGGGATGAGGTCGGGGGCTACACCTTC	CASSTGDEVGGYTF
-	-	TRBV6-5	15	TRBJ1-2	TGTGCCAGCAGGGCGGGGCAGGACCCGCTCTATGGCTACACCTTC	CASRAGQDPLYGYTF
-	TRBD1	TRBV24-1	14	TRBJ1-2	TGTGCCACCAGTGATCCCGACAGGGCGAAAGGCTACACCTTC	CATSDPDRAKGYTF
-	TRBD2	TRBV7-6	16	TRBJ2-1	TGTGCCAGCAGCTTAGCGTTGCGGGGGGGTTACAATGAGCAGTTCTTC	CASSLALRGGYNEQFF
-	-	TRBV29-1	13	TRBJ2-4	TGCAGCGTCCTCGGGGGAGATGTAAACATTCAGTACTTC	CSVLGGDVNIQYF
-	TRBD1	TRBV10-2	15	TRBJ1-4	TGCGCCAGCAGTGTCACGCCGGGACAGAATGAAAAACTGTTTTTT	CASSVTPGQNEKLFF
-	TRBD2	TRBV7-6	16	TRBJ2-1	TGTGCCAGCAGCTCACCGACTAGCGGGGGGGGCAATGAGCAGTTCTTC	CASSSPTSGGGNEQFF
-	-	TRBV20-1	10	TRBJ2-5	TGCAGTGCCGCTCGGGAGACCCAGTACTTC	CSAARETQYF
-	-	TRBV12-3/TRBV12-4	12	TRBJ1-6	TGTGCCAGCAGTTTACGAACAGTGTCCCTCCACTTT	CASSLRTVSLHF
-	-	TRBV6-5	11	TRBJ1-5	TGTGCCAGCCCTGAGCGGAAGCCCCAGCATTTT	CASPERKPQHF
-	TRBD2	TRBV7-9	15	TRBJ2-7	TGTGCCAGCAGCTTAGGGACTAGCGGGCGGTACGAGCAGTACTTC	CASSLGTSGRYEQYF
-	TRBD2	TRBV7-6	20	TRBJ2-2	TGTGCCAGCAGCCCTGGACTAGCGGGCCGGATCGGAGGGGGAGGCGGGGAGCTGTTTTTT	CASSPGLAGRIGGGGGELFF
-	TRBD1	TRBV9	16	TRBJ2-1	TGTGCCAGCAGTCGATATGGGGACAGCTTTTACAATGAGCAGTTCTTC	CASSRYGDSFYNEQFF
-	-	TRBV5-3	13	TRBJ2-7	TGTGCCAGACGCGTGCAGGGGAGAGACGAGCAGTACTTC	CARRVQGRDEQYF
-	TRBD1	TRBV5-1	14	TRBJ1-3	TGCGCCAGCGCAGGGGGCGCTTCAGGAAACACCATATATTTT	CASAGGASGNTIYF
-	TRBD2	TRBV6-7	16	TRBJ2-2	TGTGCCAGCACCATAAAGGTAAGGACTAGCGCCGGGGAGCTGTTTTTT	CASTIKVRTSAGELFF
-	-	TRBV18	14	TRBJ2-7	TGTGCCAGCTCACCCCGGGACAACTCCTACGAGCAGTACTTC	CASSPRDNSYEQYF
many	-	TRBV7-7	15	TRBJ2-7	TGTGCCAGCAGCCAGGCCCCAGGGGCGGACTACGAGCAGTACTTC	CASSQAPGADYEQYF
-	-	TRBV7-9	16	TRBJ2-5	TGTGCCAGCAGCTTAGACTTTAGGCTGGGAGGAGAGACCCAGTACTTC	CASSLDFRLGGETQYF
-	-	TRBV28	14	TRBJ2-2	TGTGCCAGCACCCCCGACTTGAACACCGGGGAGCTGTTTTTT	CASTPDLNTGELFF
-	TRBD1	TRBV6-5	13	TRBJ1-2	TGTGCCAGCAGTATGGACAGGATCTATGGCTACACCTTC	CASSMDRIYGYTF
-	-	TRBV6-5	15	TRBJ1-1	TGTGCCAGCAGTTACTCGGAGGGTCTGAACACTGAAGCTTTCTTT	CASSYSEGLNTEAFF
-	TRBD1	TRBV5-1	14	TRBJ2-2	TGCGCCAGCAAACAGGGGACGAACACCGGGGAGCTGTTTTTT	CASKQGTNTGELFF
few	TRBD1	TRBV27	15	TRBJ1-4	TGTGCCAGCAGTGGGACAGGGGGCGGGAATGAAAAACTGTTTTTT	CASSGTGGGNEKLFF
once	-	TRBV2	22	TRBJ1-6	TGTGCCAGCAGCCTTTTGCGGCCTGGACGACCCGGAGGTTCCGTTTATAATTTACCCCTCCACTTT	CASSLLRPGRPGGSVYNLPLHF
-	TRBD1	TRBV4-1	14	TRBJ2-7	TGCGCCAGCAGCCACTTGACAGGGAGTTACGAGCAGTACTTC	CASSHLTGSYEQYF
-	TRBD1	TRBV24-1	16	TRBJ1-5	TGTGCCACCAGGCAACGGGACAGGGGGAGCAATCAGCCCCAGCATTTT	CATRQRDRGSNQPQHF
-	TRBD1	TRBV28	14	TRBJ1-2	TGTGCCAGCAGTACCACAGGGGGCTCGGGGGGCTACACCTTC	CASSTTGGSGGYTF
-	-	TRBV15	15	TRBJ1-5	TGTGCCACCAGCAGAGACACAGGGCGAGAGGAGCCCCAGCATTTT	CATSRDTGREEPQHF
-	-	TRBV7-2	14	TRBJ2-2	TGTGCCAGCAGCTTAGACTTCCGGACCGGGGAGCTGTTTTTT	CASSLDFRTGELFF
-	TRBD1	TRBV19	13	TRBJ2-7	TGTGCCAGTAGTAGGACAGGGGAAGGCGAGCAGTACTTC	CASSRTGEGEQYF
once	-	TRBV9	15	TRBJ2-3	TGTGCCAGCAGCGCGGAGGGGGCCCGGGGAGATACGCAGTATTTT	CASSAEGARGDTQYF
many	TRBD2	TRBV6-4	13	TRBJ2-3	TGTGCCAGCGCTCGGACTAGCGAAGATACGCAGTATTTT	CASARTSEDTQYF